These 3 T cell receptor beta chains originate from one sample sequenced in a study of T cell responses to AZD1222 COVID-19 vaccine. Data came from immunoSEQ multiplex PCR; TCRdb stores just in-frame clones and leaves some out. Among about 160,000 clones listed, over 75% were seen once. The sample in question was peripheral blood, obtained 28 days after the second AZD1222 dose. All receptors derive from an adult who received the AZD1222 COVID-19 vaccine.

In its sample, this clone was seen once. The chain combines TRBV14 with TRBJ2-7; D possibly matches TRBD1 or TRBD2 (5 bases each). The V gene lost 4 bases and the J gene lost 6 bases, with 16 bases spanning the gap. The germline gives CDR1 SGHDN, CDR2 FVKESK. The CDR3 is 14 amino acids. In DNA form, the CDR3 reads TGTGCCAGCAGCCCTAGGATGGGGGATATCGAGCAGTACTTC. It is translated as CASSPRMGDIEQYF.

This chain links TRBV5-6 with TRBJ1-2, with D uncertain. Trimming pared 4 bases from V and 5 bases from J, leaving 12 bases between. The CDR3 is 13 amino acids. Germline CDR1 reads SGHDT; CDR2 reads YYEEEE. The CDR3 sequence is CASSLVTEYGYTF. CDR3 nucleotides: TGTGCCAGCAGCCTCGTCACAGAATATGGCTACACCTTC.

This chain joins TRBV3-1 (or the pseudogene TRBV3-2) and TRBJ1-1; no clear D gene. The CDR3 sequence is 12 residues long. Between the trimmed V and J ends, which lost 4 bases and 4 bases, there was a span of 7 bases. Germline CDR1 and CDR2: LGHDT and YNNKEL (reference sequence). CDR3 sequence reads: CASSPYGTEAFF. The CDR3 coding sequence is TGTGCCAGCAGCCCGTATGGCACTGAAGCTTTCTTT.